The rows below give T cell receptor beta chains drawn from one sample of a study of CD8+CD57+ T cells in acquired aplastic anemia. Each CDR3 protein is one row after TCRdb ran MiXCR on the reads. This table holds roughly 160,000 distinct CDR3 sequences, approximately 60% found once. Sequenced sample: sorted CD4+, CD8+, or CD8+CD57+ T cells (not recorded which) from PBMCs. These receptor sequences come from a human donor in good health. The CDR3 runs from the conserved cysteine through the conserved F or W. A D gene is named only where the DNA matches it firmly. The size of a clone is reported for some rows only, either as once, few or many, or as a class for expanded clones.

TRBV9,.,TRBJ1-2,TRBD1,CASSVAWTGQGSSNYGYTF,TGTGCCAGCAGCGTAGCGTGGACAGGACAGGGCTCCTCTAACTATGGCTACACCTTC
TRBV2,.,TRBJ2-1,.,CASRPTSHNEQFF,TGTGCCAGCAGGCCCACTAGCCACAATGAGCAGTTCTTC
TRBV29-1,.,TRBJ2-7,.,CSVVVIGVGEQYF,TGCAGCGTTGTGGTAATCGGGGTGGGGGAGCAGTACTTC
TRBV20-1,.,TRBJ2-1,TRBD2,CSAREPGLAPQFF,TGCAGTGCCAGAGAGCCGGGACTAGCGCCGCAGTTCTTC
TRBV15,few,TRBJ2-1,.,CATSRVRGEQFF,TGTGCCACCAGCAGAGTGAGGGGTGAGCAGTTCTTC
TRBV5-6,.,TRBJ1-1,TRBD1,CASSHRDRGATEAFF,TGTGCCAGCAGCCACCGGGACAGGGGCGCCACCGAAGCTTTCTTT
TRBV7-9,.,TRBJ1-2,TRBD1,CASSFTGTGQGRGYTF,TGTGCCAGCAGCTTTACCGGGACAGGGCAGGGGCGTGGCTACACCTTC
TRBV7-9,many,TRBJ2-5,.,CASSSPGVERVSETQYF,TGTGCCAGCAGCTCCCCGGGGGTTGAGCGGGTTAGTGAGACCCAGTACTTC
TRBV7-3,.,TRBJ2-7,.,CASSLMAGVPYEQYF,TGTGCCAGCAGCTTGATGGCAGGGGTCCCCTACGAGCAGTACTTC
TRBV2,.,TRBJ1-5,.,CASLGDSNQPQHF,TGTGCCAGCCTAGGCGATAGCAATCAGCCCCAGCATTTT
TRBV24-1,.,TRBJ2-3,.,CATSDLGVYDTQYF,TGTGCCACCAGTGATTTGGGCGTTTACGATACGCAGTATTTT
TRBV2,.,TRBJ2-1,.,CASRAAGRFF,TGTGCCAGCAGGGCGGCCGGGCGGTTCTTC
TRBV24-1,.,TRBJ1-2,TRBD1,CATSPGQGATYYGYTF,TGTGCCACCAGTCCGGGACAGGGGGCGACTTACTATGGCTACACCTTC
TRBV6-1,.,TRBJ1-2,TRBD1,CASSEGRGPYGYTF,TGTGCCAGCAGTGAAGGGAGGGGGCCCTATGGCTACACCTTC
TRBV7-9,.,TRBJ2-7,.,CASSLVSWGPYEQYF,TGTGCCAGCAGCTTAGTGTCGTGGGGCCCCTACGAGCAGTACTTC
TRBV29-1,.,TRBJ2-7,.,CSLERSPPHEQYF,TGCAGCCTTGAGAGGTCCCCCCCACACGAGCAGTACTTC
TRBV4-1,few,TRBJ1-2,.,CASSQGRGALLTNYGYTF,TGCGCCAGCAGCCAAGGGAGGGGGGCCCTCTTAACTAACTATGGCTACACCTTC
TRBV7-8,.,TRBJ2-1,TRBD2,CASSPRASGGYNEQFF,TGTGCCAGCAGCCCCCGGGCTAGCGGGGGGTACAATGAGCAGTTCTTC
TRBV2,.,TRBJ2-7,.,CASRRNEGGCEQYF,TGTGCCAGCAGAAGGAATGAGGGGGGCTGCGAGCAGTACTTC
TRBV7-9,once,TRBJ2-7,.,CASSLPELYEQYF,TGTGCCAGCAGCTTACCTGAACTCTACGAGCAGTACTTC
TRBV20-1,.,TRBJ1-5,.,CSACDQGYQPQHF,TGCAGTGCTTGCGACCAGGGATACCAGCCCCAGCATTTT
TRBV7-6,.,TRBJ1-5,.,CASSLAGDQPQHF,TGTGCCAGCAGCTTGGCCGGAGATCAGCCCCAGCATTTT
TRBV7-6,.,TRBJ2-3,.,CASSSPSVDTQYF,TGTGCCAGCAGCTCCCCGTCGGTAGATACGCAGTATTTT
TRBV25-1,.,TRBJ1-5,.,CASSEQGSSNQPQHF,TGTGCCAGCAGTGAACAAGGCAGTAGCAATCAGCCCCAGCATTTT
TRBV18,few,TRBJ2-7,.,CASSPGSEVYEQYF,TGTGCCAGCTCACCAGGATCCGAAGTCTACGAGCAGTACTTC